These 26 T cell receptor beta chains came from one sample sequenced in a study of T cell responses to AZD1222 COVID-19 vaccine (dated by TCRdb to the early 2020s). What the time point label conveys for this sample: baseline before first vaccination. The library was generated by the immunoSEQ multiplex PCR assay. In its TCRdb copy, this immuneACCESS table keeps in-frame sequences only and misses some clones. Where compared with another copy, unresolved V genes explain less than half of these, and the others have no known cause. The sample table shows over 90,000 clones, and about nine tenths are seen once. Together, the top ten hold 45% of the sample. The sample consisted of peripheral blood, taken on day 0 of AZD1222 vaccination. Every receptor here comes from an adult in good health.

Only one count was recorded for this clone. The chain carries TRBV4-1 and TRBJ1-1; 8 bases are shared with TRBD1. J was trimmed by 6 bases and V by 0 bases; bases with no gene match: 6. Germline CDR1 reads MGHRA; CDR2 reads YSYEKL. This CDR3 has 15 residues. This CDR3 is CASSQDGQGVAEAFF. DNA of the CDR3: TGCGCCAGCAGCCAAGATGGACAGGGTGTCGCTGAAGCTTTCTTT.

This clone was observed a single time. This sequence joins TRBV4-2 and TRBJ2-2; no clear D. This CDR3 is 14 amino acids long. The germline CDR1 and CDR2 sequences are LGHNA and YNFKEQ. The V end lost 4 bases, the J end lost 7 bases, and 13 bases lay between the germline ends. CDR3 sequence (DNA): TGTGCCAGCAGCCGAACCCTGCAGGACGGGGAGCTGTTTTTT. This translates into CASSRTLQDGELFF.

The rearrangement uses TRBV5-1 and TRBJ1-6; perhaps TRBD1 as D (6 bases). From germline, CDR1 is SGHRS and CDR2 YFSETQ. Trimming pared 0 bases from V and 10 bases from J, leaving 11 bases between. This CDR3 contains 14 residues. Here the CDR3 DNA reads TGCGCCAGCAGCTTGGGGACAGATCGATCACCCCTCCACTTT. Translation gives CASSLGTDRSPLHF.

The chain links TRBV19 to TRBJ1-1; no definite D call. The CDR3 has 14 residues. Germline V gives CDR1 LNHDA, CDR2 SQIVND (reference sequence). The ends were cut back, 7 bases at V and 4 bases at J, with 16 bases in the middle. Here the CDR3 reads CASNVERVSTEAFF. The CDR3 DNA reads TGTGCCAGTAACGTGGAAAGGGTGAGCACTGAAGCTTTCTTT.

V is TRBV28 and J is TRBJ1-5, with a possible D match to TRBD1 (5 bases). The CDR3 contains 15 residues. Germline assignment: CDR1 MDHEN and CDR2 SYDVKM. V was cut by 3 bases and J by 6 bases, with 15 bases left in between. CDR3 DNA sequence: TGTGCCAGCAGTTTCACAGGAAAACTGGGTCAGCCCCAGCATTTT. Its protein is CASSFTGKLGQPQHF.

The chain has TRBV27 and TRBJ1-5; D perhaps matches TRBD1 (6 bases). Trimming shortened V by 1 base and J by 5 bases, and 9 bases separated the two germline ends. Germline V gene sequence: CDR1 MNHEY, CDR2 SMNVEV (reference sequence). This CDR3 has 14 residues. The CDR3 protein is CASSLYREYQPQHF. Here the CDR3 DNA reads TGTGCCAGCAGTTTATACAGGGAGTATCAGCCCCAGCATTTT.

The gene calls are TRBV6-1 and TRBJ1-5; D remains ambiguous. The CDR3 spans 16 residues. V was clipped by 3 bases and J by 0 bases, with 12 bases between them. Germline CDR1 reads MNHNS; CDR2 reads SASEGT. The CDR3 spells CASSDRSSLSNQPQHF. The CDR3 DNA sequence: TGTGCCAGCAGTGACCGGAGCTCTCTTAGCAATCAGCCCCAGCATTTT.

The V and J genes are TRBV30 and TRBJ1-4; D gene uncertain. The CDR3 spans 13 residues. V lost 0 bases to trimming and J lost 8 bases, with 10 bases between them. CDR1 is GTSNPN, CDR2 SVGIG, per germline (reference sequence). The CDR3 region is CAWSVQKGEKLFF. Here the CDR3 DNA reads TGTGCCTGGAGTGTACAGAAGGGAGAAAAACTGTTTTTT.

The chain joins TRBV7-2 to TRBJ2-7; D is possibly TRBD1 or TRBD2 (6 bases each). CDR1 and CDR2 (germline): SGHTA, FQGNSA. The ends were cut back, 8 bases at V and 2 bases at J, with 13 bases in the middle. This CDR3 is 13 amino acids long. The CDR3 sequence: CASGRGAAYEQYF. The CDR3 DNA follows: TGTGCCAGCGGTAGGGGGGCCGCCTACGAGCAGTACTTC.

This rearrangement joins TRBV18 to TRBJ2-1, with D possibly TRBD2 on 6 matching bases. This CDR3 region has 17 residues. CDR1 and CDR2 (germline): KGHSH, LQKENI. V was shortened by 0 bases and J by 0 bases, with 12 bases between the two germline ends. The CDR3 loop reads CASSPPNSGSSYNEQFF. CDR3 coding DNA: TGTGCCAGCTCACCACCAAATAGCGGCAGCTCCTACAATGAGCAGTTCTTC.

V usage is TRBV28 and J usage is TRBJ1-5, with a weak D call TRBD1 (5 bases). Germline CDR1 MDHEN, CDR2 SYDVKM. Trimming removed 6 bases at V and 11 bases at J, with 26 bases between. The CDR3 covers 16 residues. The CDR3 DNA reads TGTGCCAGCAGCCTTGAGGGACCACCATTAAGGGGAGCCCAGCATTTT. Residues: CASSLEGPPLRGAQHF.

The chain employs TRBV28 and TRBJ1-2; D perhaps matches TRBD1 (6 bases). The CDR3 contains 12 residues. Germline CDR1 is MDHEN and CDR2 is SYDVKM. V dropped 8 bases and J dropped 6 bases, with 13 bases sitting between them. The CDR3 coding sequence is TGTGCCAGCTTTAGGGGGGTGGATGGCTACACCTTC. Translated, it gives CASFRGVDGYTF.

There are a few counts of this clone. The chain combines TRBV3-1 (or the pseudogene TRBV3-2) with TRBJ2-7; D gene uncertain. The germline V gene has CDR1 LGHDT and CDR2 YNNKEL (reference sequence). With 2 bases removed from V and 4 bases from J, the gap between germline ends came to 15 bases. CDR3 size: 15 residues. CDR3 amino acids: CASSQREMSRYEQYF. The CDR3 nucleotides read TGTGCCAGCAGCCAACGTGAAATGAGTCGATACGAGCAGTACTTC.

This CDR3 reads CASSPDRANEKLFF. The CDR3 coding sequence is TGCGCCAGCAGCCCGGACAGAGCTAATGAAAAACTGTTTTTT. The chain has TRBV5-1 and TRBJ1-4; D might be TRBD1 (6 bases). The CDR3 is 14 amino acids. Trimming removed 4 bases at V and 3 bases at J, with 10 bases between. The germline gives CDR1 SGHRS, CDR2 YFSETQ.

Here the CDR3 reads CASSSGPTGDTSYEQYF. CDR3 in DNA: TGTGCCAGCAGCTCTGGGCCGACAGGAGATACCTCCTACGAGCAGTACTTC. The chain is built from TRBV5-4 and TRBJ2-7; weak D call: TRBD1 (6 bases). This CDR3 has 17 residues. V gave up 3 bases and J gave up 0 bases, with 19 bases separating them. The V gene's germline CDR1 is SGHNT and CDR2 YYREEE (reference sequence).

This clone was seen just once. The chain links TRBV20-1 to TRBJ1-1; maybe TRBD1 (5 bases). The CDR3 sequence is 10 residues long. Germline V gene data show CDR1 as DFQATT and CDR2 as SNEGSKA (reference sequence). V lost 5 bases and J 5 bases, leaving 6 bases between the germline ends. The CDR3 sequence is CSAGATEAFF. DNA of the CDR3: TGCAGTGCTGGGGCTACTGAAGCTTTCTTT.

V gene TRBV2 combines with J gene TRBJ1-1; D gene unclear. CDR3 length: 13 amino acids. V shed 1 base and J shed 3 bases, with 6 bases lying between them. Germline assignment: CDR1 SNHLY and CDR2 FYNNEI. The CDR3 DNA reads as TGTGCCAGCAGTGAAGAGGCGTACACTGAAGCTTTCTTT. Its protein is CASSEEAYTEAFF.

The chain has TRBV12-1 and TRBJ1-6; the table's TRBD1 call for D was not verified on the DNA. TRBV12-1 is a pseudogene. The CDR3 is 17 amino acids. The CDR3 DNA follows: TGTGCCAGCATAAACGACAGGGCGGATCGAGTTAAAGAACCCCTCCACTTT. The encoded protein is CASINDRADRVKEPLHF.

This clone was detected only once. The chain has TRBV6-2 or TRBV6-3 and TRBJ1-5, with 8 bases fitting TRBD1. The CDR3 totals 14 residues. V lost 5 bases and J lost 6; bases outside the gene matches: 6. Germline V gives CDR1 MNHEY, CDR2 SVGEGT. The CDR3 bases are TGTGCCAGCAGTCCGACAGGGGTGGTTCAGCCCCAGCATTTT. This codes for CASSPTGVVQPQHF.

The rearrangement links TRBV12-3 or TRBV12-4 to TRBJ2-7; TRBD1 might be the D (5 bases). CDR3 length: 13 residues. The V and J ends lost 6 bases and 4 bases respectively, with 13 bases between them. CDR3 amino acids: CASSLLGAYEQYF. The CDR3 nucleotides are TGTGCCAGCAGCCTCTTAGGGGCTTACGAGCAGTACTTC.

The chain uses TRBV7-3 and TRBJ2-3, with 16 bases identical to TRBD2. Trimming cost V 4 bases and J 3 bases; bases outside gene matches: 13. Germline CDR1 SGHTA, CDR2 FQGTGA. The CDR3 consists of 20 residues. CDR3 in amino acids: CASSSGTSGRDYMRTDTQYF. DNA of the CDR3: TGTGCCAGCAGCTCCGGGACTAGCGGGAGGGATTATATGAGGACAGATACGCAGTATTTT.

This clone appeared once. One end of the junction does not line up with germline, which may come from a read error. This chain uses TRBV5-6 with TRBJ1-5; tentative D call: TRBD1 (6 bases). This CDR3 contains 14 residues. Germline values: CDR1 SGHDT, CDR2 YYEEEE. CDR3 sequence: CASSLGRGNQPQHF. The CDR3 DNA reads TGTGCCAGCAGTTTGGGCAGGGGTAATCAGCCCCAGCATTTT.

The rearrangement joins TRBV7-9 to TRBJ2-7, with a tentative D call TRBD2 (5 bases). The CDR3 length is 13 residues. CDR1 and CDR2 from the germline V gene are SEHNR and FQNEAQ (reference sequence). V was clipped by 3 bases and J by 3 bases, with 9 bases between them. CDR3 sequence: CASSFSGDYEQYF. The CDR3 DNA sequence: TGTGCCAGCAGCTTCAGCGGTGACTACGAGCAGTACTTC.

V usage is TRBV5-1 and J usage is TRBJ2-7; perhaps D is TRBD1 or TRBD2 (5 bases each). With 6 bases removed from V and 2 bases from J, the gap between germline ends came to 15 bases. Germline V gives CDR1 SGHRS, CDR2 YFSETQ. The CDR3 extends over 14 amino acids. The CDR3 reads CASIVGDGAYEQYF. In DNA form, the CDR3 reads TGCGCCAGCATCGTCGGGGACGGGGCCTACGAGCAGTACTTC.

V gene TRBV28 combines with J gene TRBJ2-7; the D is unclear. Per the germline V gene, CDR1 is MDHEN and CDR2 is SYDVKM. Trimming took 6 bases from V and 0 from J, leaving 15 bases between them. The CDR3 contains 15 residues. In DNA, the CDR3 is TGTGCCAGCAGCTCTCCAACAAGGAGCTCCTACGAGCAGTACTTC. Translation gives CASSSPTRSSYEQYF.

The rearrangement links TRBV30 to TRBJ2-2; D tentatively fits TRBD1 or TRBD2 (5 bases each). This CDR3 is built from 12 residues. V was pared by 4 bases and J by 4 bases, with 7 bases between. Germline CDR1 reads GTSNPN; CDR2 reads SVGIG (reference sequence). The CDR3 nucleotides are TGTGCCTGGACGAGGGGCACCGGGGAGCTGTTTTTT. Protein product: CAWTRGTGELFF.